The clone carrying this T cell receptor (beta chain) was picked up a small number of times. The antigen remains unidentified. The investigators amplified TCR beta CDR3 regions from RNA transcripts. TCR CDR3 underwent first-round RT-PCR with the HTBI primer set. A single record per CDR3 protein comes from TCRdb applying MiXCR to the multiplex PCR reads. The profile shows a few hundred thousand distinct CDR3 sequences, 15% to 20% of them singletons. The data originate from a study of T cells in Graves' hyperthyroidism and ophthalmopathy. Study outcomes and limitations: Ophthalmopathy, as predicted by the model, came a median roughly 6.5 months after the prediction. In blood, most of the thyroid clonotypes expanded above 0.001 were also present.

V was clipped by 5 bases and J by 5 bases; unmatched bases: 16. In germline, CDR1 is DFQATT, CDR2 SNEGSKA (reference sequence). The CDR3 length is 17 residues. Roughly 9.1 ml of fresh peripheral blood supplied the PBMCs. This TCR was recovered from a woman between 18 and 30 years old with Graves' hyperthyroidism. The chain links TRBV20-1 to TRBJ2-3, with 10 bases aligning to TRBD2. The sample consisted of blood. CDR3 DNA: TGCAGTGCTCCCTGGGGGACAGCGGGGGGGGATGGAGATACGCAGTATTTT. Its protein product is CSAPWGTAGGDGDTQYF.